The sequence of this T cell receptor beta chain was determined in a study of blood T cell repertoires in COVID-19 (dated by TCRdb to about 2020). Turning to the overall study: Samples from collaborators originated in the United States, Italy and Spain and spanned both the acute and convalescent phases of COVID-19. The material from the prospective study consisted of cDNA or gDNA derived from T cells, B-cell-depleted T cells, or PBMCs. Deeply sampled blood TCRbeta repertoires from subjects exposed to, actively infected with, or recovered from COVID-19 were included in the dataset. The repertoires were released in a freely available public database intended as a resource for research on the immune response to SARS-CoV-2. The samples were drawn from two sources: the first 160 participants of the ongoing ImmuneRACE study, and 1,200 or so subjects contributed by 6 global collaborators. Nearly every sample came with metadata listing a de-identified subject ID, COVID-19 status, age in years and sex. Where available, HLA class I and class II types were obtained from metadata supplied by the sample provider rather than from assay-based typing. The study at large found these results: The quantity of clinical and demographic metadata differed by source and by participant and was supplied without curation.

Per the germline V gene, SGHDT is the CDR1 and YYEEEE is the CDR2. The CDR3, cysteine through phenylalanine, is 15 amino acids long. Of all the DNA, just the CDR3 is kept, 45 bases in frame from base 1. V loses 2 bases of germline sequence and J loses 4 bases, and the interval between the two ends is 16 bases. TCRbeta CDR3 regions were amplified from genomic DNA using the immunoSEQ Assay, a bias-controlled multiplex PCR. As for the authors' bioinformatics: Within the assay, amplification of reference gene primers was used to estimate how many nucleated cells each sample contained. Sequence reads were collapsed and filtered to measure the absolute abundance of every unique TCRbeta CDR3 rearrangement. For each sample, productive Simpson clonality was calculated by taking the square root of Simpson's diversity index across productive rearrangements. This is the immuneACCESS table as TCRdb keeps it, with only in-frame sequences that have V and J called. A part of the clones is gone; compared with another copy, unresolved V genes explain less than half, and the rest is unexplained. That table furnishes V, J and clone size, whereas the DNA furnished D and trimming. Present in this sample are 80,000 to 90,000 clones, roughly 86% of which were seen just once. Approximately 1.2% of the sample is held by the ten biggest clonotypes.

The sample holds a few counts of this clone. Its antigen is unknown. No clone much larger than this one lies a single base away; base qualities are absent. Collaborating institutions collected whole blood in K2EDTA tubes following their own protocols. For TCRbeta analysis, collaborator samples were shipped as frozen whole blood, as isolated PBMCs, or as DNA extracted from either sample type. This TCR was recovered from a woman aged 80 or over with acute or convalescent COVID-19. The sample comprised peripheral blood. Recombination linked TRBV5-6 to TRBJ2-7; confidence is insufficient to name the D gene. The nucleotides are TGTGCCAGCAGCTTTTCACCCTTCTTGAGTTACGAGCAGTACTTC. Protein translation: CASSFSPFLSYEQYF.